One sample yielded the 22 T cell receptor beta chains listed below, sequenced in a study of blood T cell repertoires in COVID-19. This table comes from immunoSEQ multiplex PCR, and its TCRdb copy is limited to in-frame clones, with some not included. In the table there are some 150,000 clones, about 84% of which are singletons. Sequenced: peripheral blood. Every receptor here comes from a man in his 60s with active or convalescent COVID-19.

Worth noting for this clone: Other nucleotide sequences from this sample produce the same CDR3. The chain uses TRBV28 and TRBJ2-7, with D hard to call. This CDR3 is built from 11 residues. V was cut by 6 bases and J by 3 bases, with 6 bases left in between. Germline CDR1 reads MDHEN; CDR2 reads SYDVKM. CDR3 region: CASSLYYEQYF. In nucleotides, the CDR3 is TGTGCCAGCAGCCTTTACTACGAGCAGTACTTC.

The J gene is TRBJ1-4, the V gene TRBV4-3; 10 bases fit TRBD1. Germline V CDR1 and CDR2: LGHNA, YSLEER. With 0 bases clipped from V and 4 bases from J, the junction kept 11 bases outside the gene matches. This CDR3 is built from 19 residues. The CDR3 region has the DNA TGCGCCAGCAGCCAAGAAGGGACAGGGGTTGGAGGGTTTAATGAAAAACTGTTTTTT. Its protein product is CASSQEGTGVGGFNEKLFF.

V and J are TRBV19 and TRBJ1-4; D is unresolved. CDR1 is LNHDA and CDR2 is SQIVND in the germline V gene (reference sequence). V lost 6 bases, J lost 7 bases, and 12 bases lay in between. CDR3 length: 13 residues. CDR3 DNA sequence: TGTGCCAGTAGGAGCAGGCCGTTTGAAAAACTGTTTTTT. It specifies CASRSRPFEKLFF.

The V gene is TRBV19, the J gene TRBJ1-5; D is unresolved. Germline CDR1 LNHDA, CDR2 SQIVND (reference sequence). Deletions cut 5 bases from V and 3 bases from J, with 14 bases between. The CDR3 length is 15 residues. CDR3 sequence reads: CASSPLGLSNQPQHF. CDR3 nucleotide sequence: TGTGCCAGTAGTCCCCTCGGACTGTCCAATCAGCCCCAGCATTTT.

This chain joins TRBV3-1 (or the pseudogene TRBV3-2) and TRBJ2-7; perhaps TRBD2 as D (7 bases). The ends were cut back, 4 bases at V and 6 bases at J, with 16 bases in the middle. Germline V lookup: CDR1 LGHDT, CDR2 YNNKEL (reference sequence). This CDR3 comprises 14 residues. CDR3 bases: TGTGCCAGCAGCCCTATTGGGGGGGCCCGCGAGCAGTACTTC. It translates to CASSPIGGAREQYF.

V usage is TRBV5-4 and J usage is TRBJ2-5; 7 bases are shared with TRBD1. J was trimmed by 10 bases and V by 3 bases; bases with no gene match: 9. CDR3 length: 13 residues. Germline loops: CDR1 SGHNT, CDR2 YYREEE (reference sequence). This CDR3 reads CASSWQGVEGQYF. The CDR3 DNA reads TGTGCCAGCAGCTGGCAGGGGGTCGAGGGCCAGTACTTC. The full variable domain, in which reference TRBV5-4 and TRBJ2-5 provide the parts outside the CDR3, is ETGVTQSPTHLIKTRGQQVTLRCSSQSGHNTVSWYQQALGQGPQFIFQYYREEENGRGNFPPRFSGLQFPNYSSELNVNALELDDSALYLCASSWQGVEGQYFGPGTRLLVL.

This rearrangement joins TRBV5-1 to TRBJ2-7, with 10 bases matching TRBD2. The germline V gene encodes CDR1 SGHRS and CDR2 YFSETQ. This CDR3 comprises 18 residues. V was clipped by 0 bases and J by 6 bases; unmatched bases: 15. Here the CDR3 reads CASSLGVHSGRKVGEQYF. The CDR3 nucleotides read TGCGCCAGCAGCTTGGGGGTTCATAGCGGGAGGAAGGTGGGCGAGCAGTACTTC.

J is TRBJ1-2 and V is TRBV2; D perhaps matches TRBD1 (6 bases). The V and J ends lost 6 bases and 8 bases respectively, with 13 bases between them. Germline loops: CDR1 SNHLY, CDR2 FYNNEI. The CDR3 extends over 12 amino acids. The CDR3 DNA sequence: TGTGCCAGCAGGACGGACAGTGGGGGCTACACCTTC. It yields the protein CASRTDSGGYTF.

In this sample, this clone turned up a few times. The chain combines TRBV7-9 with TRBJ2-3; possible D gene TRBD1, 6 bases. CDR1 is SEHNR and CDR2 is FQNEAQ in the germline V gene (reference sequence). Trimming took 3 bases from V and 0 from J, leaving 10 bases between them. This CDR3 is built from 15 residues. In nucleotides, the CDR3 is TGTGCCAGCAGCTTCACAGGGTTTAGCACAGATACGCAGTATTTT. This gives the protein CASSFTGFSTDTQYF.

The V and J genes are TRBV4-3 and TRBJ1-1, with D unclear. Germline V gene sequence: CDR1 LGHNA, CDR2 YSLEER. The CDR3 runs 14 residues. Trimming shortened V by 0 bases and J by 3 bases, and 8 bases separated the two germline ends. The CDR3 DNA reads as TGCGCCAGCAGCCAAGACTACGCCGACACTGAAGCTTTCTTT. This sequence encodes CASSQDYADTEAFF.

V gene TRBV21-1 combines with J gene TRBJ2-7; the D segment call TRBD1 is taken from the table without a DNA check. TRBV21-1 is an annotated pseudogene. The CDR3 extends over 10 amino acids. CDR3 amino acids: CASSLQGQYF. The CDR3, as DNA: TGTGCCAGCAGCTTACAGGGCCAGTACTTC.

V and J are TRBV10-3 and TRBJ2-1; 9 positions match TRBD1. Germline assignment: CDR1 ENHRY and CDR2 SYGVKD. The CDR3 has 13 residues. The junction had 2 bases not matched to a gene; V was cut back by 6 bases and J by 5 bases. CDR3 sequence (DNA): TGTGCCATCAGACAGGGGGCAGACAATGAGCAGTTCTTC. It yields the protein CAIRQGADNEQFF.

This chain links TRBV11-3 with TRBJ2-1; D may be TRBD2 (6 bases). The CDR3 runs to 14 residues. Trimming removed 5 bases from V and 6 bases from J, with 14 bases in between. CDR1 and CDR2 (germline): SGHNT, YENEEA. CDR3 in DNA: TGTGCCAGCAGCCTTGGCGGGGCGGTCAATGAGCAGTTCTTC. Protein sequence: CASSLGGAVNEQFF.

J is TRBJ2-1 and V is TRBV28, with D uncertain. Looked up from germline, CDR1 is MDHEN and CDR2 is SYDVKM. Trimming removed 2 bases from V and 7 bases from J, with 6 bases in between. CDR3 length: 12 residues. The CDR3, as DNA: TGTGCCAGCAGTTTAACTCCGAATGAGCAGTTCTTC. Amino acids: CASSLTPNEQFF. Combining the CDR3 with reference TRBV28 and TRBJ2-1 gives the whole variable domain DVKVTQSSRYLVKRTGEKVFLECVQDMDHENMFWYRQDPGLGLRLIYFSYDVKMKEKGDIPEGYSVSREKKERFSLILESASTNQTSMYLCASSLTPNEQFFGPGTRLTVL.

This chain joins TRBV27 and TRBJ2-7; TRBD1 might be the D (6 bases). Per the germline V gene, CDR1 is MNHEY and CDR2 is SMNVEV (reference sequence). The ends were cut back, 0 bases at V and 3 bases at J, with 21 bases in the middle. The CDR3 is made up of 18 amino acids. The CDR3 DNA follows: TGTGCCAGCAGTTTATCGGAGCAGGGGCCGAAAAATATCTACGAGCAGTACTTC. The encoded protein is CASSLSEQGPKNIYEQYF.

The chain joins TRBV28 to TRBJ2-3, with TRBD2 matching 7 bases. There are 15 residues in the CDR3. Germline V gene lookup returns CDR1 MDHEN and CDR2 SYDVKM. V dropped 2 bases and J dropped 4; count of bases not matched to a gene: 6. CDR3 DNA: TGTGCCAGCAGTTTACATGGGGCGGGGGCAGATACGCAGTATTTT. Protein product: CASSLHGAGADTQYF.

The rearrangement uses TRBV7-2 and TRBJ1-1, with 8 bases lining up with TRBD1. V dropped 0 bases and J dropped 1; count of bases not matched to a gene: 7. CDR3 size: 17 residues. Germline lookup yields CDR1 SGHTA and CDR2 FQGNSA. CDR3 in DNA: TGTGCCAGCAGCTTAGCGCAGGCAGGGGGCGCGAACACTGAAGCTTTCTTT. Translating it yields CASSLAQAGGANTEAFF. Full variable domain (rest looked up from reference TRBV7-2 and TRBJ1-1): GAGVSQSPSNKVTEKGKDVELRCDPISGHTALYWYRQSLGQGLEFLIYFQGNSAPDKSGLPSDRFSAERTGGSVSTLTIQRTQQEDSAVYLCASSLAQAGGANTEAFFGQGTRLTVV.

The chain recombines TRBV24-1 with TRBJ1-2; 8 bases are a match to TRBD1. The CDR3 has 13 amino acids. From germline, CDR1 is KGHDR and CDR2 SFDVKD. Trimming cost V 5 bases and J 7 bases; bases outside gene matches: 5. CDR3 DNA sequence: TGTGCCACCAGTGTGGACAGGGACGGTGGCTACACCTTC. Protein sequence: CATSVDRDGGYTF.

The chain is built from TRBV5-4 and TRBJ2-1, with D perhaps matching TRBD1 (6 bases). The germline V and J ends were trimmed by 4 bases and 5 bases, with 7 bases remaining between them. The CDR3 contains 12 residues. Germline lookup yields CDR1 SGHNT and CDR2 YYREEE (reference sequence). CDR3: CASSRDNNEQFF. Here the CDR3 DNA reads TGTGCCAGCAGCCGGGACAACAATGAGCAGTTCTTC.

The V and J genes are TRBV29-1 and TRBJ1-1; D possibly corresponds to TRBD1 (5 bases). With 7 bases removed from V and 7 bases from J, the gap between germline ends came to 19 bases. Germline V CDR1 and CDR2: SQVTM, ANQGSEA. The CDR3 spans 13 residues. In DNA, the CDR3 is TGCAGCGCCCCGGACCCCATAACAGGTGAAGCTTTCTTT. Translating it yields CSAPDPITGEAFF.

The V call is TRBV4-2, the J call TRBJ1-4; D is possibly TRBD1 (6 bases). V lost 3 bases and J 4 bases, leaving 15 bases between the germline ends. Germline assignment: CDR1 LGHNA and CDR2 YNFKEQ. The CDR3 consists of 16 residues. The CDR3 loop is CASSQGQDRFNEKLFF. In nucleotides, the CDR3 is TGTGCCAGCAGCCAGGGGCAAGACAGGTTTAATGAAAAACTGTTTTTT.

V gene TRBV9 combines with J gene TRBJ2-3; D might be TRBD2 (6 bases). Germline V gene sequence: CDR1 SGDLS, CDR2 YYNGEE. This CDR3 is built from 13 residues. V was cut by 0 bases and J by 8 bases, with 10 bases left in between. The DNA of the CDR3 is TGTGCCAGCAGCGTAGAACTAGCAAGTACGCAGTATTTT. It yields the protein CASSVELASTQYF.